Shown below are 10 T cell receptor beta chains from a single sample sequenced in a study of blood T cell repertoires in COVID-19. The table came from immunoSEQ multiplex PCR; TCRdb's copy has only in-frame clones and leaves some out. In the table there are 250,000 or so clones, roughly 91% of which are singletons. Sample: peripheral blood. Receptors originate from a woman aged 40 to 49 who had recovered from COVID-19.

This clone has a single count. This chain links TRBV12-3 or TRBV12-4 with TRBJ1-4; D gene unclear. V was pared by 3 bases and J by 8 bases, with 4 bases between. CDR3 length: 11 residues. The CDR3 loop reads CASSFGEKLFF. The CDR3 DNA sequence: TGTGCCAGCAGTTTTGGCGAAAAACTGTTTTTT.

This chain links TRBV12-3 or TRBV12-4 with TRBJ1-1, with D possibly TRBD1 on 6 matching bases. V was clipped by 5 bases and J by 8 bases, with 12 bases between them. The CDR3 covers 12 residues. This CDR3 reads CASSKTGTEAFF. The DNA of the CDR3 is TGTGCCAGCAGTAAAACCGGGACAGAAGCTTTCTTT.

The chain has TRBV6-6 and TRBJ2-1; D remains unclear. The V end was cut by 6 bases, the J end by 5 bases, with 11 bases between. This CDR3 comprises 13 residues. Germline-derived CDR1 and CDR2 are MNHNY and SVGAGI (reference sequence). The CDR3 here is CASSLRVNNEQFF. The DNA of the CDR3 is TGTGCCAGCAGCCTTCGCGTGAACAATGAGCAGTTCTTC.

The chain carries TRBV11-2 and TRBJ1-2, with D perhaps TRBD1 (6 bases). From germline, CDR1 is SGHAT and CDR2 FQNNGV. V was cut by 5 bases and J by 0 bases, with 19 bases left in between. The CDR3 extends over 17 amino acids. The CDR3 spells CASSRIGRGAANYGYTF. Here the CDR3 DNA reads TGTGCCAGCAGCCGAATCGGGAGGGGGGCCGCTAACTATGGCTACACCTTC.

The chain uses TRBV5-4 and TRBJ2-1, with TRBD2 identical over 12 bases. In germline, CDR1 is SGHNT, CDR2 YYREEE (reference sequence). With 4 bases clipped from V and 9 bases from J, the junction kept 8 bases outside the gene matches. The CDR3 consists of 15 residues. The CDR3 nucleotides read TGTGCCAGCAGCGACTGGACTAGCGGGGCGGGTGAGCAGTTCTTC. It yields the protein CASSDWTSGAGEQFF.

The CDR3 DNA sequence: TGTGCCACCAGCGCGAACGCCGGACAGGGAAGCACAGATACGCAGTATTTT. Protein product: CATSANAGQGSTDTQYF. The chain has TRBV24-1 and TRBJ2-3, with 8 bases matching TRBD1. The CDR3 runs 17 residues. V shed 7 bases and J 0 bases; nucleotides not matched to a gene: 11. Germline V gene lookup returns CDR1 KGHDR and CDR2 SFDVKD.

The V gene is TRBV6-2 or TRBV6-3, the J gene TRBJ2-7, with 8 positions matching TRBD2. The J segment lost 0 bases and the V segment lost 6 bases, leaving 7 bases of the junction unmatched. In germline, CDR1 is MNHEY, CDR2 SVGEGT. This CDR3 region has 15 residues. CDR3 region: CASSRPGTSSYEQYF. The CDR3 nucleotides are TGTGCCAGCAGCCGACCCGGGACTAGCTCCTACGAGCAGTACTTC.

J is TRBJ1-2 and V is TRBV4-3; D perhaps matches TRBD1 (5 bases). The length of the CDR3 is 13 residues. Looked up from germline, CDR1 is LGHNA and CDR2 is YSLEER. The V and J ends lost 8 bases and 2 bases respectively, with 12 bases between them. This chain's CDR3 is CASSGGANYGYTF. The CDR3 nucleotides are TGCGCCAGCTCCGGAGGGGCCAACTATGGCTACACCTTC.

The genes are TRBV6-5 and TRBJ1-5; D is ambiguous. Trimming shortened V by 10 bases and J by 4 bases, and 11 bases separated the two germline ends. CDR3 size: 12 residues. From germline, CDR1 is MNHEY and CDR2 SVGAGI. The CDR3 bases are TGTGCCACCGTGAACCTAAATCAGCCCCAGCATTTT. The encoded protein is CATVNLNQPQHF.

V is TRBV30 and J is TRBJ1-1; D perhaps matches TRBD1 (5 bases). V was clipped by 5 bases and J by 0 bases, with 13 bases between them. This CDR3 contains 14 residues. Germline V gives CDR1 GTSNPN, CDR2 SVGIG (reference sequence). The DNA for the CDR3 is TGTGCCTGGTCGACCTACAGGATGAACACTGAAGCTTTCTTT. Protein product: CAWSTYRMNTEAFF. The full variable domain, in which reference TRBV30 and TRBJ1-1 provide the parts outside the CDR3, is SQTIHQWPATLVQPVGSPLSLECTVEGTSNPNLYWYRQAAGRGLQLLFYSVGIGQISSEVPQNLSASRPQDRQFILSSKKLLLSDSGFYLCAWSTYRMNTEAFFGQGTRLTVV.